These T cell receptor beta chains were read from a single sample in a study of blood T cell repertoires in COVID-19. The assay was immunoSEQ multiplex PCR, and TCRdb's table has in-frame clones only and misses some. The data contain 400,000 to 500,000 clones, approximately 91% of them singletons. Sequenced input: PBMCs or T cells enriched from blood (not recorded which). The receptors originated from a woman aged 18-29 years who had been exposed to COVID-19. Each CDR3 is given with its conserved first and last residue. D genes are given only for firm matches. Size tells how often a clone was seen (once, few, many) or the class of an expanded clone, and some rows leave it out.

v_call: TRBV20-1; clone_size: .; j_call: TRBJ2-1; d_call: .; cdr3_aa: CSATYRNEQFF
v_call: TRBV13; clone_size: .; j_call: TRBJ2-7; d_call: .; cdr3_aa: CASSLGRRSYEQYF
v_call: TRBV19; clone_size: .; j_call: TRBJ2-5; d_call: .; cdr3_aa: CASSMDWGTSIQETQYF
v_call: TRBV12-3/TRBV12-4; clone_size: .; j_call: TRBJ1-1; d_call: TRBD1; cdr3_aa: CASSAGTGGTAFF
v_call: TRBV11-3; clone_size: .; j_call: TRBJ2-5; d_call: TRBD2; cdr3_aa: CASSLEGFGTSGGRAGETQYF
v_call: TRBV30; clone_size: .; j_call: TRBJ1-5; d_call: .; cdr3_aa: CAWNARGKGRNQPQHF
v_call: TRBV18; clone_size: .; j_call: TRBJ2-7; d_call: TRBD1; cdr3_aa: CASSPGQGTYEQYF
v_call: TRBV5-8; clone_size: .; j_call: TRBJ1-6; d_call: TRBD1; cdr3_aa: CASSARRQGANSPLHF
v_call: TRBV2; clone_size: once; j_call: TRBJ2-2; d_call: .; cdr3_aa: CASSEKRANTGELFF
v_call: TRBV19; clone_size: .; j_call: TRBJ1-3; d_call: .; cdr3_aa: CASQTGTGNTIYF
v_call: TRBV7-9; clone_size: once; j_call: TRBJ2-1; d_call: .; cdr3_aa: CASSLSRTLSSYNEQFF
v_call: TRBV12-3/TRBV12-4; clone_size: .; j_call: TRBJ1-3; d_call: .; cdr3_aa: CASSAQNTIYF
v_call: TRBV29-1; clone_size: .; j_call: TRBJ1-1; d_call: .; cdr3_aa: CSVDSMNTEAFF
v_call: TRBV5-1; clone_size: .; j_call: TRBJ2-1; d_call: TRBD1; cdr3_aa: CASSLQGAFDNEQFF
v_call: TRBV29-1; clone_size: few; j_call: TRBJ2-7; d_call: TRBD2; cdr3_aa: CSVARTSEDEQYF
v_call: TRBV19; clone_size: .; j_call: TRBJ1-2; d_call: .; cdr3_aa: CASSTPRWSTNYGYTF
v_call: TRBV5-1; clone_size: .; j_call: TRBJ2-7; d_call: .; cdr3_aa: CASSWLAGSYEQYF
v_call: TRBV5-1; clone_size: .; j_call: TRBJ1-2; d_call: TRBD1; cdr3_aa: CASSHTTGNYGYTF
v_call: TRBV30; clone_size: .; j_call: TRBJ1-5; d_call: .; cdr3_aa: CAWSHPSGGAQPQHF
v_call: TRBV30; clone_size: few; j_call: TRBJ1-6; d_call: .; cdr3_aa: CAWSTGILPSSPLHF
v_call: TRBV4-1; clone_size: few; j_call: TRBJ1-2; d_call: .; cdr3_aa: CASRQLGGLYGYTF
v_call: TRBV6-6; clone_size: few; j_call: TRBJ2-1; d_call: TRBD2; cdr3_aa: CASSPGTSGNNEQFF
v_call: TRBV9; clone_size: once; j_call: TRBJ1-4; d_call: TRBD1; cdr3_aa: CASSVVGTGNEKLFF
v_call: TRBV19; clone_size: .; j_call: TRBJ1-5; d_call: TRBD1; cdr3_aa: CASQSGGTVSNQPQHF
v_call: TRBV4-1; clone_size: .; j_call: TRBJ2-7; d_call: .; cdr3_aa: CASSQVTGGNYEQYF
v_call: TRBV10-3; clone_size: .; j_call: TRBJ2-7; d_call: .; cdr3_aa: CAISESGGTTFYEQYF
v_call: TRBV5-4; clone_size: once; j_call: TRBJ1-2; d_call: .; cdr3_aa: CASSLETASYGYTF